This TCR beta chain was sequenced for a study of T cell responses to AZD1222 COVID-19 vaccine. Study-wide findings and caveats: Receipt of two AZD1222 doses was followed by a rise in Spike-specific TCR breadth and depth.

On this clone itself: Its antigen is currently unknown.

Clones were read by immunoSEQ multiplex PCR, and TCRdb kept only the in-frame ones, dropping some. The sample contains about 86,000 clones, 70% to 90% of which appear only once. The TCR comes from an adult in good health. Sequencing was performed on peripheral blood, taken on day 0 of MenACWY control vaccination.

In nucleotides, the CDR3 is TGTGCCAGCAGTGAAGAGAAAGGCCGAAACTATGGCTACACCTTC. Translation gives CASSEEKGRNYGYTF. V usage is TRBV6-1 and J usage is TRBJ1-2; D not resolved. Germline assignment: CDR1 MNHNS and CDR2 SASEGT. This CDR3 contains 15 residues. Trimming took off 1 base at V and 2 bases at J, with 11 bases between the two ends.